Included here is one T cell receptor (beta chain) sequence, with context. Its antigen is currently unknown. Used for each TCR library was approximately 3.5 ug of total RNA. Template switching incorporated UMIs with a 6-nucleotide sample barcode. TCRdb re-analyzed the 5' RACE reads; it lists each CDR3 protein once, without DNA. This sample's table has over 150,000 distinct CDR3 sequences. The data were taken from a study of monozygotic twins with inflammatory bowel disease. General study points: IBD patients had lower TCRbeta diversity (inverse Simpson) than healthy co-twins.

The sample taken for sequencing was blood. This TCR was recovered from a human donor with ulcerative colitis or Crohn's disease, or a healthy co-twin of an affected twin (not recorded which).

CDR3 loop: CSASVHATQYF. The chain is built from TRBV20-1 and TRBJ2-5. Germline V lookup: CDR1 DFQATT, CDR2 SNEGSKA (reference sequence). The CDR3 contains 11 residues.